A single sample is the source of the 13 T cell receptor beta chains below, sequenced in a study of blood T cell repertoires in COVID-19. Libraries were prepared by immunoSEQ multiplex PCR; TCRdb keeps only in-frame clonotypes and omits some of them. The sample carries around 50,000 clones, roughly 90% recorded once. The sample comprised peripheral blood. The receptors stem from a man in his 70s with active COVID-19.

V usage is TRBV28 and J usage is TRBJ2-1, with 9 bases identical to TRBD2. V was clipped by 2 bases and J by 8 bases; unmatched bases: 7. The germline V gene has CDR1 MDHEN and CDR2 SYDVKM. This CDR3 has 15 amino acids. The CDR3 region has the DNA TGTGCCAGCAGTTTACTGGCTAGCGGGAACGATGAGCAGTTCTTC. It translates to CASSLLASGNDEQFF.

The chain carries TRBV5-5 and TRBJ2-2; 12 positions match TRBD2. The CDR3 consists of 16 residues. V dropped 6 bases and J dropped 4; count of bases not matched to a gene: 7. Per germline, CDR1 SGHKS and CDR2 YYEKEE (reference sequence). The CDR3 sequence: CASTPLAGGVTGELFF. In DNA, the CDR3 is TGTGCCAGCACTCCACTAGCGGGGGGCGTCACCGGGGAGCTGTTTTTT.

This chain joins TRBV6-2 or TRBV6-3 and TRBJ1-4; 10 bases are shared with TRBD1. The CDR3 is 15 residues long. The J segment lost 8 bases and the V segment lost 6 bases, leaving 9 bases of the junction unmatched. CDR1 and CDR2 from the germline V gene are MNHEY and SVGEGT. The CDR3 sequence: CASSPWGTGEEKLFF. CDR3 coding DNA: TGTGCCAGCAGCCCGTGGGGGACAGGGGAAGAAAAACTGTTTTTT.

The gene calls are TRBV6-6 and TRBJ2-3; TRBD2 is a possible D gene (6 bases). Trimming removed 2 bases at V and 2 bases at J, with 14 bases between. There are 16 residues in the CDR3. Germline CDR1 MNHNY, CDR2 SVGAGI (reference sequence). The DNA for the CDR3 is TGTGCCAGCAGTTACAGGAGGGTCCAGAACACAGATACGCAGTATTTT. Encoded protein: CASSYRRVQNTDTQYF.

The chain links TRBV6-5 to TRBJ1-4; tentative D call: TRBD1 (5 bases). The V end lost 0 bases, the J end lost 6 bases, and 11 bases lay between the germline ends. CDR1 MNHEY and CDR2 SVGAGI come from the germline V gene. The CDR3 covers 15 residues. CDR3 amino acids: CASSYSLGVHEKLFF. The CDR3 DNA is TGTGCCAGCAGTTACTCCCTAGGGGTTCATGAAAAACTGTTTTTT.

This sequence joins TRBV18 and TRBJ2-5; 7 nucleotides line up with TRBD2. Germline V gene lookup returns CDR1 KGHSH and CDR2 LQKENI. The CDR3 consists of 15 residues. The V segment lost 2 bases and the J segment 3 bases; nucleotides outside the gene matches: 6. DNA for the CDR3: TGTGCCAGCTCACCAGCGGGGGAGATGAAAGAGACCCAGTACTTC. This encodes CASSPAGEMKETQYF.

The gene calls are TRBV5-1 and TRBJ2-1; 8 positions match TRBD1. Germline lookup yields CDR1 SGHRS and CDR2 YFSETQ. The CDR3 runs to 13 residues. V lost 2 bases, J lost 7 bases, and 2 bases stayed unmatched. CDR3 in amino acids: CASSFHRGNEQFF. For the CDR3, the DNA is TGCGCCAGCAGCTTTCACAGGGGGAATGAGCAGTTCTTC.

The CDR3 reads CASSLNLGGSGNTIYF. The CDR3 DNA reads as TGTGCCAGCAGCTTAAATCTCGGGGGATCTGGAAACACCATATATTTT. The chain recombines TRBV7-2 with TRBJ1-3; D possibly corresponds to TRBD1 (5 bases). The CDR3 covers 16 residues. Deletions cut 2 bases from V and 1 base from J, with 12 bases between. Germline V CDR1 and CDR2: SGHTA, FQGNSA.

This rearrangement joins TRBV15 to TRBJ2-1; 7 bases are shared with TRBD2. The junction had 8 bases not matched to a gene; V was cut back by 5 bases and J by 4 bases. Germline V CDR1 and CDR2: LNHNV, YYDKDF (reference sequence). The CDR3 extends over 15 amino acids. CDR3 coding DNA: TGTGCCACCAGCCCCGGGGGAGGGTGGTACAATGAGCAGTTCTTC. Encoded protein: CATSPGGGWYNEQFF.

CDR3 amino acids: CATTDRMNTEAFF. CDR3 nucleotide sequence: TGTGCCACCACCGACAGGATGAACACTGAAGCTTTCTTT. The chain combines TRBV28 with TRBJ1-1, with D possibly TRBD1 on 6 matching bases. Germline V gene sequence: CDR1 MDHEN, CDR2 SYDVKM. Trimming took off 10 bases at V and 0 bases at J, with 12 bases between the two ends. The CDR3 consists of 13 residues.

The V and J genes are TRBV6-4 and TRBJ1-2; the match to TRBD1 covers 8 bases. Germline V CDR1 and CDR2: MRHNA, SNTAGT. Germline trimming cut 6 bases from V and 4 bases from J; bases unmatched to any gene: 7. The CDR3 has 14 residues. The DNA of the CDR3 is TGTGCCAGCAGCGACAGGGGAGGAGGCTATGGCTACACCTTC. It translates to CASSDRGGGYGYTF.

The CDR3 spells CASSEGTTSQETQYF. CDR3 nucleotides: TGCGCCAGCAGCGAGGGGACAACCAGCCAAGAGACCCAGTACTTC. This sequence joins TRBV5-1 and TRBJ2-5; a weak D match, TRBD1 (6 bases). V lost 4 bases, J lost 1 base, and 14 bases lay in between. The germline CDR1 and CDR2 sequences are SGHRS and YFSETQ. The CDR3 loop spans 15 amino acids. Combining the CDR3 with reference TRBV5-1 and TRBJ2-5 gives the whole variable domain KAGVTQTPRYLIKTRGQQVTLSCSPISGHRSVSWYQQTPGQGLQFLFEYFSETQRNKGNFPGRFSGRQFSNSRSEMNVSTLELGDSALYLCASSEGTTSQETQYFGPGTRLLVL.

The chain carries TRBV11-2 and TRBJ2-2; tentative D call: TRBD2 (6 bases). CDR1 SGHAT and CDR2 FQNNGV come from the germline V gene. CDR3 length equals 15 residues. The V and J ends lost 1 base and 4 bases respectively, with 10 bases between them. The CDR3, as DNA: TGTGCCAGCAGCTTAGTGGCGGGGTCCACCGGGGAGCTGTTTTTT. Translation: CASSLVAGSTGELFF. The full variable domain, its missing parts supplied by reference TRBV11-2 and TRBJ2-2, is EAGVAQSPRYKIIEKRQSVAFWCNPISGHATLYWYQQILGQGPKLLIQFQNNGVVDDSQLPKDRFSAERLKGVDSTLKIQPAKLEDSAVYLCASSLVAGSTGELFFGEGSRLTVL.